The 27 T cell receptor beta chains given below trace back to one sample, sequenced in a study of breast tumors, draining lymph nodes, adjacent tissues (dated by TCRdb to about 2016). Libraries were constructed by multiplex PCR. Sequencing used an Illumina HiSeq 2000. The public sequencing data were trimmed at Q25 with fastp and processed into clonotypes with MiXCR by TCRdb, which kept only in-frame beta chains. Each entry is one CDR3 protein sequence, shown with its most common DNA and genes. The sample table records about 200,000 distinct CDR3 sequences; over 25% of these occur just once. Roughly 4.3% of the sample belongs to the ten largest clones. The lymph node samples were taken from the axillary draining lymph nodes of breast cancer patients. The sample consisted of axillary lymph node tissue. The receptors were sampled from a female donor with breast cancer. Some clones in this sample may be carry-over from other donors' samples.

This clonotype appeared many times. This sequence joins TRBV4-3 and TRBJ2-2, with D possibly TRBD1 on 6 matching bases. Germline lookup yields CDR1 LGHNA and CDR2 YSLEER. V was clipped by 1 base and J by 7 bases, with 16 bases between them. This CDR3 is built from 16 residues. CDR3 amino acids: CASSQVAQGRHGELFF. DNA of the CDR3: TGCGCCAGCAGCCAAGTAGCGCAGGGGCGACACGGGGAGCTGTTTTTT.

There are many counts of this clonotype. The rearrangement uses TRBV19 and TRBJ2-3, with no clear D. The ends were cut back, 1 base at V and 2 bases at J, with 7 bases in the middle. The CDR3 covers 14 residues. Looked up from germline, CDR1 is LNHDA and CDR2 is SQIVND (reference sequence). The CDR3 region is CASSIGSSTDTQYF. The CDR3 DNA sequence: TGTGCCAGTAGTATAGGATCTTCCACAGATACGCAGTATTTT.

The chain has TRBV2 and TRBJ2-1; TRBD2 matches at 14 bases. The CDR3 spans 14 residues. CDR1 is SNHLY, CDR2 FYNNEI, per germline. The V segment lost 8 bases and the J segment 6 bases; nucleotides outside the gene matches: 3. The CDR3 nucleotides are TGTGCCAGCGGGGGACTAGCGGGGGTCAATGAGCAGTTCTTC. Translation gives CASGGLAGVNEQFF.

This clonotype was detected ten times or more. The chain employs TRBV6-6 and TRBJ2-2, with TRBD2 matching over 11 bases. Losses at the gene ends were 2 bases for V and 0 bases for J; bases not matched to a gene: 2. The CDR3 is made up of 17 amino acids. Germline V gives CDR1 MNHNY, CDR2 SVGAGI (reference sequence). CDR3 loop: CASSYTSGGPNTGELFF. CDR3 DNA sequence: TGTGCCAGCAGTTACACTAGCGGGGGCCCGAACACCGGGGAGCTGTTTTTT.

This clonotype was counted many times. The CDR3 coding sequence is TGTGCCAGCAGCTTAGGCCAACATGATACGCAGTATTTT. Translated: CASSLGQHDTQYF. This rearrangement joins TRBV13 to TRBJ2-3; D remains unclear. The V end was cut by 0 bases, the J end by 6 bases, with 7 bases between. The CDR3 spans 13 residues. Germline CDR1 reads PRHDT; CDR2 reads FYEKMQ (reference sequence).

Of note for this clonotype: A read error may be the cause here, since a much bigger clone is one base away. The chain recombines TRBV20-1 with TRBJ2-2; D unclear. Trimming left V 7 bases short and J 1 base short, with 16 bases between. Germline V lookup: CDR1 DFQATT, CDR2 SNEGSKA (reference sequence). The CDR3 covers 15 residues. The CDR3 region is CSVSKVEQNTGELFF. The DNA of the CDR3 is TGCAGTGTTTCCAAAGTTGAACAGAACACCGGGGAGCTGTTTTTT.

The table lists this clonotype with many counts. The rearrangement links TRBV9 to TRBJ2-5; TRBD2 matches 10 bases. This CDR3 spans 15 amino acids. Germline assignment: CDR1 SGDLS and CDR2 YYNGEE. Losses at the gene ends were 0 bases for V and 6 bases for J; bases not matched to a gene: 5. The CDR3 coding sequence is TGTGCCAGCAGCGTAGAAGCGGGGGGGCCTAAGACCCAGTACTTC. This translates into CASSVEAGGPKTQYF. The variable domain in full, with the rest retrieved from reference TRBV9 and TRBJ2-5, is DSGVTQTPKHLITATGQRVTLRCSPRSGDLSVYWYQQSLDQGLQFLIQYYNGEERAKGNILERFSAQQFPDLHSELNLSSLELGDSALYFCASSVEAGGPKTQYFGPGTRLLVL.

Comments on this clonotype: This may come from a read error, since a much larger clone is one base off. V and J are TRBV4-1 and TRBJ2-5, with TRBD2 identical over 7 bases. The length of the CDR3 is 15 residues. J lost 4 bases, V lost 1 base, and 6 bases had no gene match. Germline lookup yields CDR1 MGHRA and CDR2 YSYEKL. CDR3 DNA: TGCGCCAGCAGCCAAGGTAAAGCGGGGCCAGAGACCCAGTACTTC. This gives the protein CASSQGKAGPETQYF.

Concerning this clonotype: The junction differs from germline at one of its ends, possibly a read error. The chain uses TRBV15 and TRBJ1-4, with a weak D call TRBD1 (6 bases). The CDR3 sequence is 17 residues long. Germline CDR1 reads LNHNV; CDR2 reads YYDKDF (reference sequence). The chain's CDR3 is CVTSRGQTRATNEKLFF. The CDR3 DNA is TGTGTCACCAGCAGAGGACAGACCCGGGCAACTAATGAAAAACTGTTTTTT.

This clonotype showed up just a few times. A single base separates this from a much larger clone, so it may be a read error. V usage is TRBV20-1 and J usage is TRBJ1-5; the D is unclear. The length of the CDR3 is 12 residues. Germline CDR1 and CDR2: DFQATT and SNEGSKA (reference sequence). The CDR3 sequence is CSASSGNQPPHF. The CDR3 nucleotides read TGCAGTGCTAGTTCGGGCAATCAGCCCCCGCATTTT.

The CDR3 sequence is CASSAGDRDPLNSPLHF. The CDR3 nucleotides read TGTGCCAGCAGTGCTGGGGACAGGGATCCCCTTAATTCACCCCTCCACTTT. J is TRBJ1-6 and V is TRBV2; 9 bases match TRBD1. Germline V gene data show CDR1 as SNHLY and CDR2 as FYNNEI. J was trimmed by 6 bases and V by 4 bases; bases with no gene match: 10. This CDR3 is built from 17 residues.

This clonotype was counted many times. This chain joins TRBV2 and TRBJ2-3; D ambiguous. The CDR3 loop spans 13 amino acids. Trimming left V 4 bases short and J 3 bases short, with 8 bases between. Germline CDR1 and CDR2: SNHLY and FYNNEI. The CDR3 loop is CASSALGTDTQYF. In DNA, the CDR3 is TGTGCCAGCAGTGCTCTAGGTACAGATACGCAGTATTTT.

This clonotype was seen at least ten times. The chain combines TRBV10-3 with TRBJ2-7, with D unresolved. Germline CDR1 and CDR2: ENHRY and SYGVKD. V lost 1 base to trimming and J lost 5 bases, with 12 bases between them. This CDR3 spans 14 amino acids. CDR3 protein: CAISEFAVGDEQYF. In nucleotides, the CDR3 is TGTGCCATCAGTGAGTTCGCAGTAGGCGACGAGCAGTACTTC.

Only one count was recorded for this clonotype. This chain connects TRBV24-1 to TRBJ1-6, with 12 bases identical to TRBD1. CDR3 size: 19 residues. V shed 3 bases and J 6 bases; nucleotides not matched to a gene: 11. Germline V gives CDR1 KGHDR, CDR2 SFDVKD. CDR3 loop: CATSDPSGTGGVGNSPLHF. The CDR3 DNA is TGTGCCACCAGTGATCCAAGCGGGACAGGGGGCGTCGGTAATTCACCCCTCCACTTT.

In its sample, this clonotype was seen many times. This chain connects TRBV19 to TRBJ1-4, with a weak D call TRBD1 (5 bases). CDR1 and CDR2 from the germline V gene are LNHDA and SQIVND (reference sequence). The CDR3 totals 16 residues. V was pared by 5 bases and J by 7 bases, with 20 bases between. The CDR3 reads CASSPYLPGTSEKLFF. In DNA form, the CDR3 reads TGTGCCAGTAGTCCCTACCTACCGGGGACTTCTGAAAAACTGTTTTTT.

The table lists this clonotype with many counts. The chain uses TRBV5-8 and TRBJ1-2; 8 positions agree with TRBD1. The CDR3 sequence is 15 residues long. V shed 3 bases and J 8 bases; nucleotides not matched to a gene: 12. The V gene's germline CDR1 is SGHTS and CDR2 YDEGEE. The CDR3 nucleotides are TGTGCCAGCAGCTACAGGACCCACAGGGGGGGCGGCTACACCTTC. Its protein product is CASSYRTHRGGGYTF.

This clonotype has at least ten counts. The rearrangement links TRBV19 to TRBJ2-5, with 12 bases identical to TRBD2. J was trimmed by 5 bases and V by 4 bases; bases with no gene match: 8. The CDR3 covers 16 residues. Per the germline V gene, CDR1 is LNHDA and CDR2 is SQIVND (reference sequence). The CDR3 coding sequence is TGTGCCAGTAGTAATGGACTAGCGGGACGAGGGGAGACCCAGTACTTC. Translating it yields CASSNGLAGRGETQYF.

This clonotype was observed at least ten times. The CDR3 sequence is CAISAGEVSGANVLTF. The CDR3 DNA sequence: TGTGCCATCAGTGCAGGGGAAGTGTCTGGGGCCAACGTCCTGACTTTC. The chain has TRBV10-3 and TRBJ2-6; D may be TRBD1 (6 bases). This CDR3 has 16 residues. From germline, CDR1 is ENHRY and CDR2 SYGVKD. Deletions cut 4 bases from V and 1 base from J, with 11 bases between.

Turning to this clonotype: This clone may be a read error of a much larger clone one base away. The chain links TRBV5-1 to TRBJ2-7; 7 bases agree with TRBD1. Germline V gives CDR1 SGHRS, CDR2 YFSETQ. V dropped 7 bases and J dropped 2; count of bases not matched to a gene: 9. This CDR3 contains 14 residues. CDR3 nucleotides: TGCGCCAGCGGTAAAGGCAGGGGGACCTACGAGCAGTACTTC. Its protein is CASGKGRGTYEQYF.

The V and J genes are TRBV6-6 and TRBJ1-2; D is unresolved. Germline V gene data show CDR1 as MNHNY and CDR2 as SVGAGI (reference sequence). The CDR3 consists of 13 residues. V was trimmed by 5 bases and J by 6 bases, leaving 13 bases between them. CDR3 coding DNA: TGTGCCAGCAGTCCCCTGGGTATGGATGGCTACACCTTC. It codes for CASSPLGMDGYTF.

The chain combines TRBV2 with TRBJ2-3; D is perhaps TRBD1 or TRBD2 (7 bases each). This CDR3 has 15 amino acids. The V gene lost 6 bases and the J gene lost 11 bases, with 24 bases spanning the gap. The germline CDR1 and CDR2 sequences are SNHLY and FYNNEI. CDR3 in DNA: TGTGCCAGCAGGCGACAGGGAGGGAGGTACAATGAGCAGTATTTT. Residues: CASRRQGGRYNEQYF.

This clonotype turned up a few times. Possible read error: a much larger clone is one base away. The chain couples TRBV20-1 to TRBJ1-2; weak D call: TRBD1 (6 bases). Germline V gene sequence: CDR1 DFQATT, CDR2 SNEGSKA (reference sequence). CDR3 length: 13 amino acids. CDR3 region: CSATKSTGIGYAF. The CDR3 bases are TGCAGTGCCACAAAATCCACAGGGATTGGCTACGCCTTC.

The V gene is TRBV2, the J gene TRBJ1-4; the D gene is possibly TRBD1 (5 bases). This CDR3 is 13 amino acids long. V lost 5 bases to trimming and J lost 7 bases, with 11 bases between them. Germline V gives CDR1 SNHLY, CDR2 FYNNEI. The CDR3 region is CASSLAGTEKLFF. The CDR3 coding sequence is TGTGCCAGCAGTTTAGCGGGGACTGAAAAACTGTTTTTT.

The V gene is TRBV5-4, the J gene TRBJ2-5, with 12 bases identical to TRBD2. The CDR3 covers 16 residues. The V gene's germline CDR1 is SGHNT and CDR2 YYREEE (reference sequence). The V segment lost 0 bases and the J segment 1 base; nucleotides outside the gene matches: 1. The CDR3 region has the DNA TGTGCCAGCAGCTTGGGGACTAGCGGGATCCAAGAGACCCAGTACTTC. Translated, it gives CASSLGTSGIQETQYF.

This clonotype came up a few times. The chain recombines TRBV7-8 with TRBJ1-1; D may be TRBD1 (5 bases). This CDR3 comprises 16 residues. V gave up 5 bases and J gave up 4 bases, with 20 bases separating them. Germline V gene lookup returns CDR1 SGHVS and CDR2 FQNEAQ. CDR3 loop: CASSPLSAGRGTEAFF. The CDR3 region has the DNA TGTGCCAGCAGCCCACTGAGTGCGGGGAGGGGCACTGAAGCTTTCTTT.

This clonotype has at least ten counts. The CDR3 reads CASSEAPRLYNEQFF. The DNA for the CDR3 is TGTGCCAGCAGTGAAGCGCCTAGACTTTACAATGAGCAGTTCTTC. The chain has TRBV6-1 and TRBJ2-1; D ambiguous. CDR1 is MNHNS and CDR2 is SASEGT in the germline V gene. The V end lost 0 bases, the J end lost 4 bases, and 10 bases lay between the germline ends. This CDR3 is 15 amino acids long.

The chain combines TRBV19 with TRBJ2-3, with 11 bases aligning to TRBD2. The CDR3 is 16 residues long. The V and J ends lost 1 base and 5 bases, in that order; junction bases with no gene match: 5. Germline V gives CDR1 LNHDA, CDR2 SQIVND (reference sequence). The CDR3 here is CASSIGSGRALDTQYF. The CDR3 bases are TGTGCCAGTAGTATAGGTAGCGGGAGGGCCTTAGATACGCAGTATTTT.